This section outlines one TCR beta chain sequence together with its context. Its specific antigen is unknown. Base qualities are not provided; no much larger clone lies one nucleotide away. The source of the sample is a study of T cell responses to AZD1222 COVID-19 vaccine (dated by TCRdb to the early 2020s). About the investigation overall: Because spike-specific TCR depth and breadth did not differ between the two schedules, AZD1222 recipients who got a second dose at roughly 4 weeks were pooled with those who got a second dose at roughly 12 weeks. Enrollment into the trials was organized by age into subgroups of 18-55, 56-69 and 70-plus years, and those subgroups contained around 150, 28 and 57 TCR-sequenced participants, respectively. TCR sequencing was performed for more than 230 trial participants, of whom around 200 were given two doses of AZD1222 and 26 were given two doses of MenACWY control vaccine. What the research found in general, with its limitations: Participants were mostly white British, with more females than males. The authors suggested clonal diversity may have been underestimated. CD4 TCRs associated with the vaccine covered the entire spike protein, and the dominant responses were in regions 160-218 and 743-854. Nearly half of unique spike-specific TCRs reportedly recognized epitopes outside regions mutated in the B.1.351 and B.1.1.7 variants. Spike-specific TCR breadth and depth rose significantly after two AZD1222 doses compared with day 0 and with MenACWY recipients. No day 14 peak-response samples were available, so repertoires were characterized only after the peak T cell response. Only six AZD1222 recipients were SARS-CoV-2 seropositive at baseline, limiting conclusions about previously exposed vaccinees. The 56-69-year group was small, and its depth increase did not reach significance, likely because of low power.

The sample's time point label, in plain terms: baseline before first vaccination. Vaccinee samples came from UK trials COV001 and COV002, including a single-blind randomized controlled phase 2/3 trial of AZD1222 (ChAdOx1 nCoV-19) in healthy adults. For TCRbeta chain sequencing, PBMC samples from trial participants were taken at day 0 and at day 28 after the second dose. Relative to germline, V is 6 bases shorter and J is 5 bases shorter, with 16 bases between their ends. The CDR3, cysteine through phenylalanine, is 14 amino acids long. This entry keeps only the CDR3 DNA: 42 bases, framed from base 1. The germline V gene gives CDR1 as MDHEN and CDR2 as SYDVKM. The CDR3 regions of human TCRbeta chains were analyzed by immunosequencing. Per the original workflow: TCRs in the repertoires were matched against a reference library of SARS-CoV-2-specific TCRs that had been generated with the MIRA antigen-specificity platform. Breadth was defined as the fraction of unique TCRs that were SARS-CoV-2-associated. Depth was defined as the fraction of total T cells that were SARS-CoV-2-associated. Each spike-specific TCR was assigned to its reactive spike region and to a CD4 or CD8 class using the MIRA data. Log10-transformed breadth and depth values were compared by one-way ANOVA with Sidak's multiple comparisons tests. TCRdb retrieved this table from immuneACCESS and kept in-frame rearrangements only. Not all clones are present; in checked studies, unresolved V genes account for under half, and no reason is known for the remainder. That table furnishes V, J and clone size, whereas the DNA furnished D and trimming. The table for this sample lists 100,000 to 150,000 clones; about 93% of them were counted only once. Approximately 6.3% of the sample lies in the top ten.

The receptor was isolated from an adult in good health. Specimen: peripheral blood, collected on day 0 of AZD1222 vaccination. The sequence is built from TRBV28 and TRBJ1-2; no D gene can be assigned with confidence. The nucleotide sequence reads TGTGCCAGCAGCCCGGCCGGGCCAGTGTATGGCTACACCTTC. This translates into CASSPAGPVYGYTF.